This TCR beta chain came from a study of blood T cell repertoires in COVID-19 (dated by TCRdb to 2020 to 2021). In the study overall: Collaborator samples came from the United States, Italy and Spain and covered acute and convalescent phases of COVID-19. The material from the prospective study consisted of cDNA or gDNA derived from T cells, B-cell-depleted T cells, or PBMCs. Subjects who had been exposed to COVID-19, were actively infected with it, or had recovered from it provided the deeply sampled blood TCRbeta repertoires that made up the dataset. A freely available public database, intended as a resource for researchers studying the immune response to SARS-CoV-2, is where the repertoires were released. Samples came from the ongoing ImmuneRACE study (first 160 participants) plus 1,254 subjects from 6 global collaborators. The sample metadata nearly always contained a de-identified subject ID, COVID-19 status, age in years and sex. Where available, HLA class I and class II types were taken from metadata supplied by the sample provider and were not determined by assay-based typing. Broader findings and caveats from the paper: The quantity of clinical and demographic metadata differed by source and by participant and was supplied without curation.

TCRbeta CDR3 regions were amplified from genomic DNA using the immunoSEQ Assay, a bias-controlled multiplex PCR. The original pipeline was this. The number of nucleated cells in each sample was estimated by amplification of reference gene primers within the assay. Sequence reads were collapsed and filtered to measure the absolute abundance of every unique TCRbeta CDR3 rearrangement. Productive Simpson clonality was computed per sample as the square root of Simpson's diversity index over productive rearrangements. The immuneACCESS repertoire file appears here via TCRdb, limited to in-frame rearrangements. These files lack a portion of the clones; in checked studies, under half of the deficit traces to unresolved V genes, and the cause of the others is not known. The DNA was the basis for D and trimming; V, J and clone size are from that table. For this sample the table gives 250,000 to 350,000 clones, of which about 86% were detected only once. The top ten hold 1% to 1.5% of the sample.

The collaborating institutions used their own protocols to collect whole blood in K2EDTA tubes. For TCRbeta analysis, collaborator samples were shipped as frozen whole blood, as isolated PBMCs, or as DNA extracted from either sample type. Remarks on this clone: Its antigen is still unknown. Base qualities were left out, and no much larger clone turns up one base away.

The germline V gene provides CDR1 ENHRY and CDR2 SYGVKD. V is reduced by 2 bases and J by 6 bases, leaving a spacing of 13 bases between them. The CDR3 starts with the cysteine, ends with the phenylalanine, and has 14 residues. The entry retains the CDR3 DNA only, 42 bases that are in frame from base 1. Sequenced material: peripheral blood. This receptor was taken from a woman in her forties or fifties with acute or convalescent COVID-19. The V and J genes are TRBV10-3 and TRBJ1-1; the D gene cannot be named for sure. The CDR3 amino acid sequence is: CAISELAVVAEAFF. The bases are TGTGCCATCAGTGAGCTGGCAGTGGTCGCTGAAGCTTTCTTT.